This T cell receptor (beta chain) is drawn from a study of glioma-infiltrating T cells. Amplification of TCR alpha and beta CDR3 regions from RNA used iRepertoire nested multiplex PCR. Input was 100-400 ng of tissue mRNA or PBMC total RNA. TCRdb re-derived calls from the multiplex PCR reads in MiXCR, one entry per CDR3 protein. Of around 21,000 distinct CDR3 sequences in the sample, 20% to 25% are singletons; the top ten hold 13%. The germline V gene encodes CDR1 MNHNS and CDR2 SASEGT. This CDR3 region has 15 residues. J was trimmed by 6 bases and V by 5 bases; bases with no gene match: 10. Findings of the study overall: Gliomas, especially low-grade, showed above-expected tissue-blood divergence; non-neoplastic patients showed below.

On this clonotype: Its antigen remains unidentified.

The sequencing sample was made of glioma tissue, nonneoplastic brain tissue, or PBMCs (not recorded which). The source of this sequence is a human donor with low-grade glioma or glioblastoma, undergoing nonglioma brain surgery, or in good health (not recorded which). This rearrangement joins TRBV6-1 to TRBJ1-1; 9 bases are a match to TRBD1. CDR3 sequence (DNA): TGTGCCAGCAGTATCCGGGACAGGGACTCGCCTGAAGCTTTCTTT. Translation: CASSIRDRDSPEAFF.